This TCR beta chain was documented in a study of T cell repertoires in cytomegalovirus infection. Study-level information: Both a matching HLA type and CMV infection were indicated by public TCR beta signatures. Regarding the study as a whole: Ex vivo, HLA-C-restricted CMV-specific TCR beta clonotypes prevailed over the rest of the response. Cumulated frequencies of public TCR beta families served to identify carriers of CMV plus the relevant HLA.

Germline assignment: CDR1 SGHRS and CDR2 YFSETQ. The length of the CDR3 is 16 residues. Trimming left V 0 bases short and J 0 bases short, with 10 bases between. TCRdb analysed the reads with MiXCR anew, one entry per CDR3 protein. The sample lists some 680,000 distinct CDR3 sequences; 35% were seen once. Points on this clonotype: Its antigen is unknown.

This TCR came from a human donor in good health (CMV status not recorded). Some clones in this sample may be carry-over from other donors' samples. The gene calls are TRBV5-1 and TRBJ2-1; D is uncertain. Sequenced input: PBMCs. The CDR3 sequence is CASSLGSRSSYNEQFF. As DNA, the CDR3 is TGCGCCAGCAGCTTGGGGTCGCGGAGCTCCTACAATGAGCAGTTCTTC.